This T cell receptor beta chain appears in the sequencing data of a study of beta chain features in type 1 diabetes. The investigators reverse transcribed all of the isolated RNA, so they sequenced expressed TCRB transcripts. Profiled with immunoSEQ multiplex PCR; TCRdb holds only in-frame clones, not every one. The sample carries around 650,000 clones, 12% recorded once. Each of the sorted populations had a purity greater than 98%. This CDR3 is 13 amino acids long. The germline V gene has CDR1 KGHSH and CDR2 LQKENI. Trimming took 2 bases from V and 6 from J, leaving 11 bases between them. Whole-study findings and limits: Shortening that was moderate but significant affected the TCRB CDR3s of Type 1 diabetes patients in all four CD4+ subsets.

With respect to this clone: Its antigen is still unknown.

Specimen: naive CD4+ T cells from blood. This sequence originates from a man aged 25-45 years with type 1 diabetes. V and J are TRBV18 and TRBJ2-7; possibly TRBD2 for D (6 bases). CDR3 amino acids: CASSPTGASEQYF. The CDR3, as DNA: TGTGCCAGCTCACCAACGGGAGCCAGCGAGCAGTACTTC.